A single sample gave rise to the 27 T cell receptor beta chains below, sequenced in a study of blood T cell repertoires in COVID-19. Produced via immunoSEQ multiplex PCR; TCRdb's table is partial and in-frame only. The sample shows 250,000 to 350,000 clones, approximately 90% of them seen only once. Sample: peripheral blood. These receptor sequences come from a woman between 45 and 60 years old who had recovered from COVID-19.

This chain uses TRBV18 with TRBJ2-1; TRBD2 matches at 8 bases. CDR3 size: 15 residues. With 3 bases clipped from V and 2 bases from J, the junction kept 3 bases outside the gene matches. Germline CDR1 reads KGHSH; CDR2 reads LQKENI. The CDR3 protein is CASSPGGGTYNEQFF. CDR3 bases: TGTGCCAGCTCACCGGGCGGGGGGACCTACAATGAGCAGTTCTTC.

Written as DNA, the CDR3 is TGTGCCAGCTCAGCCCTAGCGGGGGGGCCCGGCAATGAGCAGTTCTTC. Translated, it gives CASSALAGGPGNEQFF. The chain links TRBV18 to TRBJ2-1; 12 positions match TRBD2. CDR1 is KGHSH and CDR2 is LQKENI in the germline V gene. This CDR3 has 16 amino acids. V lost 5 bases to trimming and J lost 6 bases; unmatched junction nucleotides: 8. Based on the CDR3 plus reference TRBV18 and TRBJ2-1, the full variable domain is NAGVMQNPRHLVRRRGQEARLRCSPMKGHSHVYWYRQLPEEGLKFMVYLQKENIIDESGMPKERFSAEFPKEGPSILRIQQVVRGDSAAYFCASSALAGGPGNEQFFGPGTRLTVL.

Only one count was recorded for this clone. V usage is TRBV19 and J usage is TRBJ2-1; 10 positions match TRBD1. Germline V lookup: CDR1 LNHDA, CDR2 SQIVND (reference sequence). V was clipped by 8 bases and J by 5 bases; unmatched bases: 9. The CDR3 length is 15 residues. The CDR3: CASRQTGGAHNEQFF. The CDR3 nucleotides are TGTGCCAGTCGACAGACAGGGGGCGCCCACAATGAGCAGTTCTTC.

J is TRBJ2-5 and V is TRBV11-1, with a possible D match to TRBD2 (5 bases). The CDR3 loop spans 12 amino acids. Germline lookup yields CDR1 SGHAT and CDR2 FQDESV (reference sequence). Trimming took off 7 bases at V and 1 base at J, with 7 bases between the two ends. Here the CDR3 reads CASTGVQETQYF. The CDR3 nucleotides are TGTGCCAGCACCGGGGTCCAAGAGACCCAGTACTTC.

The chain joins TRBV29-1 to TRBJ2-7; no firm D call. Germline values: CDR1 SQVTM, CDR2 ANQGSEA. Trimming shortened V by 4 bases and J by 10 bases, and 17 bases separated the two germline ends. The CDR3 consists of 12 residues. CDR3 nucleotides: TGCAGCGTTGTTTTGGGCCAAGGAAATCAGTACTTC. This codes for CSVVLGQGNQYF.

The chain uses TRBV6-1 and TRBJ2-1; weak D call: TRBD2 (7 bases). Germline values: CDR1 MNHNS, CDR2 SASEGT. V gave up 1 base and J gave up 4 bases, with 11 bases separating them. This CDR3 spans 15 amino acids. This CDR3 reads CASSEGGGRYNEQFF. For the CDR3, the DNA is TGTGCCAGCAGTGAAGGGGGGGGCAGATACAATGAGCAGTTCTTC.

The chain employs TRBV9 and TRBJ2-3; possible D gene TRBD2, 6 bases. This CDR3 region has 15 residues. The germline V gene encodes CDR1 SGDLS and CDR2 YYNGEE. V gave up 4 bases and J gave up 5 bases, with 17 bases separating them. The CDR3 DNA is TGTGCCAGCAGCCATGGGGGGAGTTGGGGAGATACGCAGTATTTT. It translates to CASSHGGSWGDTQYF.

CDR3 DNA sequence: TGCGCCAGCAGCCAAACCTCGACAGGGCCCTATGGCTACACCTTC. Protein product: CASSQTSTGPYGYTF. The J gene is TRBJ1-2, the V gene TRBV4-3; the match to TRBD1 covers 7 bases. The V gene's germline CDR1 is LGHNA and CDR2 YSLEER. CDR3 length equals 15 residues. After removal of 2 bases from V and 4 bases from J, the junction contained 7 bases not matched to a gene.

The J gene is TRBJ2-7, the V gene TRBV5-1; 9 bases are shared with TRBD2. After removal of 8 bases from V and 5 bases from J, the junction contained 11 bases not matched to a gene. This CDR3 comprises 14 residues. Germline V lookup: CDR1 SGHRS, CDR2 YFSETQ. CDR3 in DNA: TGCGCCAGTCGCCCCAGCGGGAGGCGAAACGAGCAGTACTTC. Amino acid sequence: CASRPSGRRNEQYF.

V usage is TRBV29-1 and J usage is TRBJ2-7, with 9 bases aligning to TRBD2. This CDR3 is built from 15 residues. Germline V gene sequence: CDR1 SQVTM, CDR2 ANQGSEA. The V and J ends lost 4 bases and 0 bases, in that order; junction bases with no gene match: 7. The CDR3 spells CSVGGGRGPSYEQYF. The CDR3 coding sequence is TGCAGCGTTGGTGGCGGGAGGGGTCCCTCCTACGAGCAGTACTTC.

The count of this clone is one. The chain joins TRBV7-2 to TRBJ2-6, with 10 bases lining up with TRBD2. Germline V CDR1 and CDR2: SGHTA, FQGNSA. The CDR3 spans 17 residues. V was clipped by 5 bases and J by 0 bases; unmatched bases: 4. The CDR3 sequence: CASSPLAGLSGANVLTF. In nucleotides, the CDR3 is TGTGCCAGCAGCCCACTAGCGGGGCTCTCTGGGGCCAACGTCCTGACTTTC.

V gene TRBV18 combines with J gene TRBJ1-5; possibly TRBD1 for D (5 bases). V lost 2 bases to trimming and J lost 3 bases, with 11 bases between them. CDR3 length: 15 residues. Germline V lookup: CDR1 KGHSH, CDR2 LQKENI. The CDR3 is CASSPEWGANQPQHF. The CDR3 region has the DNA TGTGCCAGCTCACCAGAATGGGGCGCCAATCAGCCCCAGCATTTT.

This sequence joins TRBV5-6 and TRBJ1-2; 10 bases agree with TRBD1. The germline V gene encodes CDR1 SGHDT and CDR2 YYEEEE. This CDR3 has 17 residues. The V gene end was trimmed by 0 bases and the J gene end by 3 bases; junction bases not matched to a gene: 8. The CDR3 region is CASSLVGQGRSHYGYTF. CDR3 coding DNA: TGTGCCAGCAGCTTGGTGGGACAGGGGAGATCGCACTATGGCTACACCTTC.

CDR3 nucleotide sequence: TGTGCCAGCAGCACTGCCGGGACAGCGTCTGGCTACACCTTC. Translation gives CASSTAGTASGYTF. V usage is TRBV7-2 and J usage is TRBJ1-2; 7 bases agree with TRBD1. The CDR3 extends over 14 amino acids. The junction had 10 bases not matched to a gene; V was cut back by 5 bases and J by 7 bases. From germline, CDR1 is SGHTA and CDR2 FQGNSA.

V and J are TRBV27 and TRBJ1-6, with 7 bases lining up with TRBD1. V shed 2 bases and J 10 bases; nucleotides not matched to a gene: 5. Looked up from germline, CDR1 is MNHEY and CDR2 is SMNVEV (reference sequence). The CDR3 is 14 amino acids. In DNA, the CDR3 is TGTGCCAGCAGTTTAGACAGGGTGGGATCACCCCTCCACTTT. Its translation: CASSLDRVGSPLHF.

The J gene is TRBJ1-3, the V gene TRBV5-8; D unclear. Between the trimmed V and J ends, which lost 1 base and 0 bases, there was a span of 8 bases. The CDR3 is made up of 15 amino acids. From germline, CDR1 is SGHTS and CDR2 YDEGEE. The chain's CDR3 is CASSLRVFSGNTIYF. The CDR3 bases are TGTGCCAGCAGCTTGCGGGTTTTCTCTGGAAACACCATATATTTT.

The CDR3 DNA sequence: TGCGCCAGCAGCCCGGCAGCGGGGAGGAACACTGAAGCTTTCTTT. Its translation is CASSPAAGRNTEAFF. The rearrangement links TRBV4-1 to TRBJ1-1; D remains ambiguous. The CDR3 loop spans 15 amino acids. CDR1 is MGHRA and CDR2 is YSYEKL in the germline V gene. V was trimmed by 4 bases and J by 1 base, leaving 13 bases between them.

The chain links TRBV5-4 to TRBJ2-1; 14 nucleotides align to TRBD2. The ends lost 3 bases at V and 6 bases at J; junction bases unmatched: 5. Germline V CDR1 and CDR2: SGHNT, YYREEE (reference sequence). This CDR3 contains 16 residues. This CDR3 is CASSYRLAGGFNEQFF. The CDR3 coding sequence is TGTGCCAGCAGCTACCGACTAGCGGGGGGGTTCAATGAGCAGTTCTTC. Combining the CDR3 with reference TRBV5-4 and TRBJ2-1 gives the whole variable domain ETGVTQSPTHLIKTRGQQVTLRCSSQSGHNTVSWYQQALGQGPQFIFQYYREEENGRGNFPPRFSGLQFPNYSSELNVNALELDDSALYLCASSYRLAGGFNEQFFGPGTRLTVL.

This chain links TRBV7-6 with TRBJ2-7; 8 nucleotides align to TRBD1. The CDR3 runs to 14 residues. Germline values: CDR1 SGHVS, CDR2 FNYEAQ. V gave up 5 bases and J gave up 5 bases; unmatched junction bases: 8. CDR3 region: CASSVSRGRNEQYF. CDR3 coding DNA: TGTGCCAGCAGCGTAAGCAGGGGGCGGAACGAGCAGTACTTC.

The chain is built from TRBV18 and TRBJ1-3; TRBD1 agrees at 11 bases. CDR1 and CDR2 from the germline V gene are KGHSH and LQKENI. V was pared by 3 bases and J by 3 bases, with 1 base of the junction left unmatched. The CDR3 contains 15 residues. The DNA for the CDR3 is TGTGCCAGCTCACCGGACAGGGGGCATGGAAACACCATATATTTT. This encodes CASSPDRGHGNTIYF.

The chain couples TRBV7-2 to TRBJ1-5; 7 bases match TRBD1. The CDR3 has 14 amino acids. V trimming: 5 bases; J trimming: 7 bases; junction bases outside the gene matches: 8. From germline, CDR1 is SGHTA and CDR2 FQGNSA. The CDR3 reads CASSPSTGTQPQHF. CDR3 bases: TGTGCCAGCAGCCCCTCGACAGGGACGCAGCCCCAGCATTTT. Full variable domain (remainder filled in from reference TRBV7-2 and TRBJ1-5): GAGVSQSPSNKVTEKGKDVELRCDPISGHTALYWYRQSLGQGLEFLIYFQGNSAPDKSGLPSDRFSAERTGGSVSTLTIQRTQQEDSAVYLCASSPSTGTQPQHFGDGTRLSIL.

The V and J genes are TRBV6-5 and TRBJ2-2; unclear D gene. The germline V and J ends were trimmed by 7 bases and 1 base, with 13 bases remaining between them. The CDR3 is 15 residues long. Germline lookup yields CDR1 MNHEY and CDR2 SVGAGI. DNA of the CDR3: TGTGCCAGCACTAGAGGCGGAGTGAACACCGGGGAGCTGTTTTTT. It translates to CASTRGGVNTGELFF.

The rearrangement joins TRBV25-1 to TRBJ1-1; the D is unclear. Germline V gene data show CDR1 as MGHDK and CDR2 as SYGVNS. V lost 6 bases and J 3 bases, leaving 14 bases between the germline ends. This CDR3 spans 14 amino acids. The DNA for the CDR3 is TGTGCCAGCAGCGTCACCCTCACGGACACTGAAGCTTTCTTT. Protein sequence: CASSVTLTDTEAFF.

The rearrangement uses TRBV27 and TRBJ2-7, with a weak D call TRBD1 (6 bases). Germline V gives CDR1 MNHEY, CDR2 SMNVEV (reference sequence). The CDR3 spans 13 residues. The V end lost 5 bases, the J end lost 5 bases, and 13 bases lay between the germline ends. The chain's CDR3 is CASSSYREDEQYF. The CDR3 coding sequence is TGTGCCAGCAGTAGCTACAGGGAAGACGAGCAGTACTTC.

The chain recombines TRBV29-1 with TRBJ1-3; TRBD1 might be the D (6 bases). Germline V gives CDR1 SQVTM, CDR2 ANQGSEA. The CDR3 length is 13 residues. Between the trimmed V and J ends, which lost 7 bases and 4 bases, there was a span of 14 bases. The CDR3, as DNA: TGCAGCGCTTCCGGGACACTGGGAAACACCATATATTTT. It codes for CSASGTLGNTIYF.

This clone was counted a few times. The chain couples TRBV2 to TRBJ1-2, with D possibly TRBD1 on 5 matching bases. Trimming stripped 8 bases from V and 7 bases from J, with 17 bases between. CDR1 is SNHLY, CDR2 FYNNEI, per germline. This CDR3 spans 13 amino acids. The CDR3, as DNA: TGTGCCAGCGGATTTCTTTGGGGCACTGGCTACACCTTC. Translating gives CASGFLWGTGYTF.

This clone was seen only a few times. CDR3 sequence: CASRQGTGLNEKLFF. The CDR3 bases are TGCGCCAGCAGGCAAGGGACAGGCCTAAATGAAAAACTGTTTTTT. The chain has TRBV10-2 and TRBJ1-4, with 8 bases that match TRBD1. Germline V gene data show CDR1 as WSHSY and CDR2 as SAAADI. The V and J ends lost 6 bases and 5 bases, in that order; junction bases with no gene match: 8. CDR3 length equals 15 residues.